Below are 3 T cell receptor beta chains sequenced from a single sample in a study of blood T cell repertoires in COVID-19. Using immunoSEQ multiplex PCR, the repertoire was profiled, and TCRdb retains in-frame clones only, with some absent. The data contain 70,000 to 95,000 clones, about 95% of them singletons. The sequenced sample was peripheral blood. These receptors were collected from a human donor with active COVID-19. The donor label of this sample is uncertain.

The V call is TRBV7-2, the J call TRBJ2-7; D is possibly TRBD2 (6 bases). Trimming pared 2 bases from V and 0 bases from J, leaving 8 bases between. CDR1 SGHTA and CDR2 FQGNSA come from the germline V gene. The length of the CDR3 is 14 residues. The CDR3 reads CASSLWGDSYEQYF. CDR3 bases: TGTGCCAGCAGCTTATGGGGGGACTCCTACGAGCAGTACTTC. The full variable domain, in which reference TRBV7-2 and TRBJ2-7 provide the parts outside the CDR3, is GAGVSQSPSNKVTEKGKDVELRCDPISGHTALYWYRQSLGQGLEFLIYFQGNSAPDKSGLPSDRFSAERTGGSVSTLTIQRTQQEDSAVYLCASSLWGDSYEQYFGPGTRLTVT.

The gene calls are TRBV21-1 and TRBJ2-5; no check of the table's D call, TRBD2, against the DNA was made. TRBV21-1 is labeled a pseudogene. The CDR3 loop spans 14 amino acids. CDR3 DNA sequence: TGTGCCGGCCCTCGGGCTAGCGGGGGGGAGACCCAGTACTTC. The encoded protein is CAGPRASGGETQYF.

The rearrangement joins TRBV5-1 to TRBJ1-2; 7 nucleotides agree with TRBD1. The junction had 13 bases not matched to a gene; V was cut back by 3 bases and J by 8 bases. CDR1 SGHRS and CDR2 YFSETQ come from the germline V gene. This CDR3 region has 15 residues. The CDR3 is CASSSEGQKGRGYTF. The CDR3 DNA follows: TGCGCCAGCAGCTCTGAGGGACAGAAAGGCAGGGGCTACACCTTC.